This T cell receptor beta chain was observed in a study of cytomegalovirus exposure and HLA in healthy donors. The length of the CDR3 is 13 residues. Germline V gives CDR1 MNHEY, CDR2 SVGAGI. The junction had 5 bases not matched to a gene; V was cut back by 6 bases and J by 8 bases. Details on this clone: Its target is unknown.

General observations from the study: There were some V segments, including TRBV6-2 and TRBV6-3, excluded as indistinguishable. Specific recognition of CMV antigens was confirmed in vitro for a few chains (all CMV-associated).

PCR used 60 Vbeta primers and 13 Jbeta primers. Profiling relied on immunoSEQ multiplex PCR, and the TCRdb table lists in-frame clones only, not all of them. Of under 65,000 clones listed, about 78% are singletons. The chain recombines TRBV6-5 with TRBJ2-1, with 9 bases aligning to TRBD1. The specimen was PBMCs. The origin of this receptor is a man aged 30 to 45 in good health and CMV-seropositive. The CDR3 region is CASRGTGRHEQFF. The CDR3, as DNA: TGTGCCAGCAGGGGGACAGGGCGGCATGAGCAGTTCTTC.